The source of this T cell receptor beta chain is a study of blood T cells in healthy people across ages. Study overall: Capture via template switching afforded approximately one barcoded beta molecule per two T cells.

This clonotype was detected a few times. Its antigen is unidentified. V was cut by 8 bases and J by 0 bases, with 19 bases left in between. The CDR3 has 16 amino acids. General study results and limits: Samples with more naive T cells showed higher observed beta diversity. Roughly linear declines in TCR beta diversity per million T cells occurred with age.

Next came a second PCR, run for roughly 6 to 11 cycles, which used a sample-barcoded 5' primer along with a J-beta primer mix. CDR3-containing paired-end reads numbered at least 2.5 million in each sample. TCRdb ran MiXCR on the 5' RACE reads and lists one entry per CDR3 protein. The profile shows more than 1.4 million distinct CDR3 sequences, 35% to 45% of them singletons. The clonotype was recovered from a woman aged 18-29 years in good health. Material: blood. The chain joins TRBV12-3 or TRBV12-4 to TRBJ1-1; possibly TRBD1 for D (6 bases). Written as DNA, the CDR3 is TGTGCCAGCCATCTCGACGGGGGGCAGATGAACACTGAAGCTTTCTTT. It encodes CASHLDGGQMNTEAFF.